One and the same sample provided the 4 T cell receptor beta chains below, sequenced in a study of blood T cell repertoires in COVID-19. This table comes from immunoSEQ multiplex PCR, and its TCRdb copy is limited to in-frame clones, with some not included. The repertoire holds about 300,000 clones, with around four fifths as singletons. What was sequenced was peripheral blood. The receptors here all came from a woman between 50 and 59 years old with acute or convalescent COVID-19.

The J gene is TRBJ2-7, the V gene TRBV7-2, with 11 bases lining up with TRBD1. The CDR3 runs 14 residues. Trimming took 5 bases from V and 5 from J; bases not matched to a gene: 5. From germline, CDR1 is SGHTA and CDR2 FQGNSA. DNA of the CDR3: TGTGCCAGCAGCCCGCGGACAGGGGGCGACGAGCAGTACTTC. Its protein is CASSPRTGGDEQYF.

This rearrangement joins TRBV30 to TRBJ1-1, with 9 nucleotides matching TRBD1. The germline V gene encodes CDR1 GTSNPN and CDR2 SVGIG (reference sequence). The CDR3 contains 16 residues. V gave up 4 bases and J gave up 5 bases; unmatched junction bases: 14. CDR3 protein: CAWTSRLGQGDTEAFF. The CDR3 region has the DNA TGTGCCTGGACCTCGAGATTGGGACAGGGAGATACTGAAGCTTTCTTT.

The chain joins TRBV4-3 to TRBJ2-2; 9 bases align to TRBD2. J lost 5 bases, V lost 3 bases, and 19 bases had no gene match. CDR1 and CDR2 (germline): LGHNA, YSLEER. There are 20 residues in the CDR3. CDR3 residues: CASSQDPSGRPYGRTGELFF. The DNA for the CDR3 is TGCGCCAGCAGCCAGGATCCCAGCGGGAGGCCCTATGGGCGAACCGGGGAGCTGTTTTTT.

The genes are TRBV5-1 and TRBJ2-3; TRBD1 aligns across 7 bases. Germline CDR1 is SGHRS and CDR2 is YFSETQ. Germline trimming cut 4 bases from V and 2 bases from J; bases unmatched to any gene: 4. This CDR3 has 14 amino acids. The CDR3 nucleotides read TGCGCCAGCAGCCCAGACAGGGCCACAGATACGCAGTATTTT. Protein sequence: CASSPDRATDTQYF.